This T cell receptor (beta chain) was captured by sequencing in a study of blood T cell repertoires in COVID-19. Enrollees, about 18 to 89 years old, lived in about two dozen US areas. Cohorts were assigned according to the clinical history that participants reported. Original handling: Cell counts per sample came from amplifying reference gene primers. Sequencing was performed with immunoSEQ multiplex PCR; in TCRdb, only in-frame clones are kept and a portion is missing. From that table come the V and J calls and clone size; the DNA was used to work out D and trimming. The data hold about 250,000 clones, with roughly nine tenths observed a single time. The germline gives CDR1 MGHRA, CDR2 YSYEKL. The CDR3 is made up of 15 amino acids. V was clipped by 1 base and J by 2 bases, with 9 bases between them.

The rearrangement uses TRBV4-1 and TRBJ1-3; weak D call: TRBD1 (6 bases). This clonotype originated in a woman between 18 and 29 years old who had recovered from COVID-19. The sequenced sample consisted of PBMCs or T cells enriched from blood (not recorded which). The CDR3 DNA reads TGCGCCAGCAGCCAAGTATGGGGGCCTGGAAACACCATATATTTT. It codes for CASSQVWGPGNTIYF.